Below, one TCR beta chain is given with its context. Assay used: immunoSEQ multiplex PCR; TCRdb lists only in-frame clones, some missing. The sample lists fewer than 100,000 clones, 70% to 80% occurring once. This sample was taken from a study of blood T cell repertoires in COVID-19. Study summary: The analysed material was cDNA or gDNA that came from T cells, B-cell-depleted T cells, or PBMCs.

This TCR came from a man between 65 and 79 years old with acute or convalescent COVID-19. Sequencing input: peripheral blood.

The CDR3 DNA is TGCGCCAGCAGCCCCAGTCGGGGGTCCAATTCACCCCTCCACTTT. This gives the protein CASSPSRGSNSPLHF. The chain combines TRBV4-3 with TRBJ1-6; possible D gene TRBD1, 5 bases. The CDR3 sequence is 15 residues long. CDR1 is LGHNA, CDR2 YSLEER, per germline. V was clipped by 4 bases and J by 7 bases, with 14 bases between them.